The 29 T cell receptor beta chains given below trace back to one sample, sequenced in a study of cytomegalovirus exposure and HLA in healthy donors (dated by TCRdb to about 2017). Library creation used the immunoSEQ multiplex PCR assay. The multiplex PCR relied on a mix of 60 forward primers for TCR Vbeta segments and 13 reverse primers for TCR Jbeta segments. Not all clones reach the TCRdb copy of this immuneACCESS table, which keeps in-frame sequences only. Checked studies attribute under half of the gap to unresolved V genes and leave the rest unexplained. In this sample the table shows fewer than 150,000 clones, nearly 80% of which occur a single time. The top ten constitute 4.5% to 6.5% of the sample. Sequencing was performed on PBMCs. These receptors came from a male donor in good health and CMV-seronegative.

A single count supports this clone. The V and J genes are TRBV30 and TRBJ2-7, with D possibly matching TRBD1 (5 bases). The CDR3 runs 14 residues. V was clipped by 4 bases and J by 3 bases, with 16 bases between them. The germline gives CDR1 GTSNPN, CDR2 SVGIG (reference sequence). CDR3 sequence: CAWTSDSRSYEQYF. CDR3 nucleotide sequence: TGTGCCTGGACCAGCGACAGTAGGAGCTACGAGCAGTACTTC.

This clone was detected a few times. The rearrangement joins TRBV4-1 to TRBJ2-3; D might be TRBD2 (6 bases). Trimming cost V 1 base and J 4 bases, with 12 bases left between them. Germline CDR1 is MGHRA and CDR2 is YSYEKL. The CDR3 sequence is 15 residues long. The CDR3 loop is CASSQAGLVADTQYF. DNA of the CDR3: TGCGCCAGCAGCCAAGCGGGACTCGTAGCAGATACGCAGTATTTT.

The chain couples TRBV6-5 to TRBJ2-3; 14 bases match TRBD2. V shed 0 bases, J shed 8 bases, and the junction held 4 bases outside the gene matches. Germline V gives CDR1 MNHEY, CDR2 SVGAGI. The CDR3 has 16 amino acids. Here the CDR3 reads CASSYSGTSGGGTQYF. CDR3 DNA sequence: TGTGCCAGCAGTTACTCGGGGACTAGCGGGGGCGGTACGCAGTATTTT.

This clone was seen only a few times. The chain is built from TRBV28 and TRBJ1-3; 7 bases agree with TRBD1. V shed 6 bases and J 4 bases; nucleotides not matched to a gene: 6. Germline lookup yields CDR1 MDHEN and CDR2 SYDVKM. The CDR3 runs to 14 residues. The DNA of the CDR3 is TGTGCCAGCAGAGAAAAGGGGGCGGGAAACACCATATATTTT. Residues: CASREKGAGNTIYF. The full variable domain, rest sourced from reference TRBV28 and TRBJ1-3, is DVKVTQSSRYLVKRTGEKVFLECVQDMDHENMFWYRQDPGLGLRLIYFSYDVKMKEKGDIPEGYSVSREKKERFSLILESASTNQTSMYLCASREKGAGNTIYFGEGSWLTVV.

This chain uses TRBV30 with TRBJ2-7; unclear D gene. The CDR3 has 15 residues. The V gene lost 0 bases and the J gene lost 7 bases, with 19 bases spanning the gap. Germline V gives CDR1 GTSNPN, CDR2 SVGIG (reference sequence). The CDR3 reads CAWSVRQVISTEQYF. The CDR3 coding sequence is TGTGCCTGGAGTGTTCGTCAGGTGATATCGACAGAGCAGTACTTC.

The genes are TRBV28 and TRBJ2-1; TRBD2 agrees at 9 bases. This CDR3 region has 17 residues. Germline CDR1 MDHEN, CDR2 SYDVKM. Trimming cost V 4 bases and J 3 bases; bases outside gene matches: 10. The DNA of the CDR3 is TGTGCCAGCAGTTCCATTGGCGGGGGGGATTTCTACAATGAGCAGTTCTTC. It encodes CASSSIGGGDFYNEQFF.

V gene TRBV5-1 combines with J gene TRBJ2-7; D might be TRBD2 (5 bases). With 0 bases removed from V and 7 bases from J, the gap between germline ends came to 8 bases. The CDR3 extends over 12 amino acids. CDR1 SGHRS and CDR2 YFSETQ come from the germline V gene. The CDR3 protein is CASSLGSGEQYF. CDR3 nucleotide sequence: TGCGCCAGCAGCTTGGGTTCGGGGGAGCAGTACTTC.

The chain combines TRBV2 with TRBJ1-5; tentatively, D is TRBD1 (6 bases). Per germline, CDR1 SNHLY and CDR2 FYNNEI. The CDR3 is made up of 13 amino acids. Deletions cut 11 bases from V and 5 bases from J, with 16 bases between. Here the CDR3 reads CASKGEGDQPQHF. CDR3 DNA: TGTGCCTCCAAGGGGGAGGGAGATCAGCCCCAGCATTTT.

The V call is TRBV28, the J call TRBJ1-5, with 7 bases identical to TRBD1. This CDR3 contains 17 residues. Germline V lookup: CDR1 MDHEN, CDR2 SYDVKM. The V gene end was trimmed by 3 bases and the J gene end by 5 bases; junction bases not matched to a gene: 13. The CDR3 protein is CASSFIQGNFVHQPQHF. The CDR3 coding sequence is TGTGCCAGCAGTTTTATACAGGGGAATTTTGTGCATCAGCCCCAGCATTTT.

This sequence joins TRBV4-1 and TRBJ2-7; 9 bases agree with TRBD1. With 5 bases clipped from V and 6 bases from J, the junction kept 5 bases outside the gene matches. Germline loops: CDR1 MGHRA, CDR2 YSYEKL. This CDR3 spans 13 amino acids. CDR3 sequence: CASSEGQGGEQYF. CDR3 bases: TGCGCCAGCAGCGAGGGACAGGGTGGCGAGCAGTACTTC.

This chain joins TRBV30 and TRBJ2-5; 7 bases are shared with TRBD2. Germline V gene sequence: CDR1 GTSNPN, CDR2 SVGIG (reference sequence). The CDR3 spans 12 residues. The V gene end was trimmed by 1 base and the J gene end by 7 bases; junction bases not matched to a gene: 3. CDR3 bases: TGTGCCTGGAGTGCTAGCGGTAGGACCCAGTACTTC. As protein: CAWSASGRTQYF.

The chain has TRBV7-6 and TRBJ1-2; possibly TRBD1 for D (6 bases). The CDR3 runs to 16 residues. The germline V gene has CDR1 SGHVS and CDR2 FNYEAQ. The V and J ends lost 2 bases and 8 bases respectively, with 21 bases between them. The CDR3 loop reads CASSLNTGTKVVGYTF. The DNA for the CDR3 is TGTGCCAGCAGCTTAAACACCGGGACAAAAGTTGTAGGCTACACCTTC.

The J gene is TRBJ1-1, the V gene TRBV5-6; D is perhaps TRBD1 (5 bases). V lost 0 bases to trimming and J lost 5 bases, with 11 bases between them. CDR3 length: 14 residues. Germline V gene sequence: CDR1 SGHDT, CDR2 YYEEEE. This chain's CDR3 is CASSLVGEGTEAFF. The DNA for the CDR3 is TGTGCCAGCAGCTTGGTGGGGGAGGGGACTGAAGCTTTCTTT.

The genes are TRBV25-1 and TRBJ1-2, with TRBD1 as a possible D gene (5 bases). The germline V and J ends were trimmed by 4 bases and 6 bases, with 15 bases remaining between them. The CDR3 is 14 residues long. The V gene's germline CDR1 is MGHDK and CDR2 SYGVNS. The CDR3 DNA reads as TGTGCCAGCAGTGGGTTGGGACGGGAGGATGGCTACACCTTC. This encodes CASSGLGREDGYTF.

The chain has TRBV6-5 and TRBJ1-5; 8 nucleotides align to TRBD1. Germline V gene sequence: CDR1 MNHEY, CDR2 SVGAGI. Unmatched junction bases numbered 6, after V lost 6 bases and J lost 2 bases. The CDR3 sequence is 15 residues long. The CDR3 region is CASRDRGRGNQPQHF. CDR3 coding DNA: TGTGCCAGCAGAGACAGGGGAAGGGGCAATCAGCCCCAGCATTTT.

A few counts support this clone. The chain carries TRBV6-6 and TRBJ1-1; 7 bases agree with TRBD1. The CDR3 is 10 amino acids. V lost 7 bases to trimming and J lost 10 bases; unmatched junction nucleotides: 3. Germline CDR1 MNHNY, CDR2 SVGAGI (reference sequence). This CDR3 is CASTQGGAFF. Here the CDR3 DNA reads TGTGCCAGCACCCAGGGGGGAGCTTTCTTT.

The chain couples TRBV5-4 to TRBJ2-3; the match to TRBD2 covers 12 bases. Germline V gene data show CDR1 as SGHNT and CDR2 as YYREEE (reference sequence). With V trimmed by 1 base and J by 3 bases, 9 bases remained unmatched. The CDR3 has 18 residues. The CDR3 region is CASSLTTSGGSGTDTQYF. CDR3 nucleotides: TGTGCCAGCAGCTTGACAACTAGCGGGGGGAGCGGGACAGATACGCAGTATTTT.

The V gene is TRBV2, the J gene TRBJ1-2; tentatively, D is TRBD1 (6 bases). Trimming pared 8 bases from V and 8 bases from J, leaving 24 bases between. CDR1 and CDR2 from the germline V gene are SNHLY and FYNNEI. This CDR3 has 15 residues. The DNA for the CDR3 is TGTGCCAGCCCTGGGATCGGACAGCTATCGGAGGGCTACACCTTC. The encoded protein is CASPGIGQLSEGYTF.

This chain links TRBV7-9 with TRBJ2-1; 7 bases map to TRBD1. Trimming took 5 bases from V and 5 from J; bases not matched to a gene: 6. Germline-derived CDR1 and CDR2 are SEHNR and FQNEAQ (reference sequence). The CDR3 extends over 14 amino acids. This CDR3 reads CASSLGTENNEQFF. The CDR3 DNA reads TGTGCCAGCAGCCTTGGGACAGAAAACAATGAGCAGTTCTTC. Variable domain in full (rest from reference TRBV7-9 and TRBJ2-1): DTGVSQNPRHKITKRGQNVTFRCDPISEHNRLYWYRQTLGQGPEFLTYFQNEAQLEKSRLLSDRFSAERPKGSFSTLEIQRTEQGDSAMYLCASSLGTENNEQFFGPGTRLTVL.

This clone was counted once. The V gene is TRBV5-1, the J gene TRBJ1-5, with D possibly TRBD1 on 5 matching bases. Per germline, CDR1 SGHRS and CDR2 YFSETQ. V gave up 3 bases and J gave up 4 bases, with 11 bases separating them. The CDR3 loop spans 14 amino acids. As DNA, the CDR3 is TGCGCCAGCAGCTGGCGGGGCCGAAATCAGCCCCAGCATTTT. Amino acid sequence: CASSWRGRNQPQHF. Based on the CDR3 plus reference TRBV5-1 and TRBJ1-5, the full variable domain is KAGVTQTPRYLIKTRGQQVTLSCSPISGHRSVSWYQQTPGQGLQFLFEYFSETQRNKGNFPGRFSGRQFSNSRSEMNVSTLELGDSALYLCASSWRGRNQPQHFGDGTRLSIL.

The rearrangement links TRBV7-2 to TRBJ1-2, with TRBD1 matching 7 bases. CDR1 and CDR2 from the germline V gene are SGHTA and FQGNSA. The trim removed 1 base at V and 8 bases at J, leaving 13 bases unmatched. The length of the CDR3 is 16 residues. DNA for the CDR3: TGTGCCAGCAGCTTAGGTTACAGGGGCAAATCTGGAGGCTACACCTTC. Amino acid sequence: CASSLGYRGKSGGYTF.

The chain employs TRBV25-1 and TRBJ2-3, with D maybe TRBD1 (5 bases). CDR1 and CDR2 (germline): MGHDK, SYGVNS. V was cut by 1 base and J by 9 bases, with 14 bases left in between. CDR3 length: 14 amino acids. The CDR3 DNA reads as TGTGCCAGCAGTGAATGGGGCTTCGTGGAAACGCAGTATTTT. Amino acid sequence: CASSEWGFVETQYF.

This chain links TRBV7-9 with TRBJ1-5; D remains unclear. Germline V gives CDR1 SEHNR, CDR2 FQNEAQ (reference sequence). The CDR3 has 12 amino acids. With 5 bases removed from V and 8 bases from J, the gap between germline ends came to 10 bases. CDR3 DNA: TGTGCCAGCAGCCCCCTGGCTGAGCCCCAGCATTTT. As protein: CASSPLAEPQHF.

V gene TRBV7-6 combines with J gene TRBJ1-1; D is uncertain. The V end was cut by 2 bases, the J end by 1 base, with 5 bases between. CDR3 length: 13 residues. Germline V CDR1 and CDR2: SGHVS, FNYEAQ. The CDR3 DNA reads TGTGCCAGCAGCTTACAGGAGAACACTGAAGCTTTCTTT. Amino acid sequence: CASSLQENTEAFF.

The chain carries TRBV5-1 and TRBJ2-3; TRBD1 matches at 7 bases. J was trimmed by 6 bases and V by 2 bases; bases with no gene match: 6. CDR1 and CDR2 from the germline V gene are SGHRS and YFSETQ. The CDR3 consists of 14 residues. CDR3 nucleotide sequence: TGCGCCAGCAGCTTTTCAGGGGGTCCTGATACGCAGTATTTT. Amino acids: CASSFSGGPDTQYF.

V and J are TRBV5-1 and TRBJ1-4, with D possibly being TRBD1 (5 bases). CDR1 and CDR2 from the germline V gene are SGHRS and YFSETQ. Deletions cut 0 bases from V and 6 bases from J, with 12 bases between. The length of the CDR3 is 15 residues. CDR3 in DNA: TGCGCCAGCAGCTTGGGGGCAGGGCGAGATGAAAAACTGTTTTTT. It specifies CASSLGAGRDEKLFF.

The rearrangement uses TRBV19 and TRBJ1-5; D gene uncertain. Germline CDR1 reads LNHDA; CDR2 reads SQIVND (reference sequence). The CDR3 sequence is 13 residues long. Between the trimmed V and J ends, which lost 5 bases and 0 bases, there was a span of 5 bases. The CDR3 nucleotides are TGTGCCAGTAGTCCTTATAGCAATCAGCCCCAGCATTTT. This gives the protein CASSPYSNQPQHF.

This chain links TRBV4-1 with TRBJ2-7, with D maybe TRBD2 (7 bases). V was trimmed by 6 bases and J by 6 bases, leaving 21 bases between them. Germline V lookup: CDR1 MGHRA, CDR2 YSYEKL. This CDR3 comprises 15 residues. The CDR3 coding sequence is TGCGCCAGCAGTCAACTTGGGAGGGGGACTGGCGAGCAGTACTTC. Residues: CASSQLGRGTGEQYF.

J is TRBJ2-5 and V is TRBV10-3; no definite D call. The CDR3 is 14 residues long. The germline V gene encodes CDR1 ENHRY and CDR2 SYGVKD. The V end lost 3 bases, the J end lost 5 bases, and 13 bases lay between the germline ends. The CDR3 sequence: CAISETLEWETQYF. CDR3 in DNA: TGTGCCATCAGTGAAACTCTCGAGTGGGAGACCCAGTACTTC.